Listed below are T cell receptor beta chains from one sample, sequenced in a study of STAT5B mutations in CD4+ large granular lymphocyte leukemia. Here immunoSEQ multiplex PCR was the method, and the copy in TCRdb shows in-frame clones only, minus some. The sample lists about 34,000 clones; 76% were seen once. The sequenced material came from CD4+ T cells from blood buffy coats. All receptors derive from a human donor in good health. Both conserved end residues are part of each CDR3. The D gene is left open where the match is weak. Only part of the rows carry a size: once, few, many, or a class if the clone is expanded.

clone size,J gene,V gene,D gene,CDR3 DNA,CDR3 protein
-,TRBJ1-1,TRBV5-1,-,TGCGCCAGCAGCTTTACGAGCACTGAAGCTTTCTTT,CASSFTSTEAFF
once,TRBJ2-4,TRBV5-4,-,TGTGCCAGCAGCTTTCGCGGCATGGCCAAAAACATTCAGTACTTC,CASSFRGMAKNIQYF
-,TRBJ1-2,TRBV7-9,-,TGTGCCAGCAGCCTAGGGCCTAACTATGGCTACACCTTC,CASSLGPNYGYTF
-,TRBJ1-4,TRBV29-1,TRBD1,TGCAGCGTTGCCCAGGGGGCTCGTGAAAAACTGTTTTTT,CSVAQGAREKLFF
few,TRBJ1-2,TRBV27,-,TGTGCCAGCACCCTGACGGGAGGAGATAACTATGGCTACACCTTC,CASTLTGGDNYGYTF
-,TRBJ2-2,TRBV4-2,-,TGTGCCAGCAGCCAAGACAAGTTAATCGGGAGTCGCACCGGGGAGCTGTTTTTT,CASSQDKLIGSRTGELFF
-,TRBJ2-5,TRBV20-1,-,TGCAGTGCTAGTGACGAAGAGACCCAGTACTTC,CSASDEETQYF
-,TRBJ2-3,TRBV14,-,TGTGCCAGCAGCCCTCCAGGGGCCACAGATACGCAGTATTTT,CASSPPGATDTQYF
-,TRBJ2-2,TRBV5-4,-,TGTGCCAGCAGCACTTACAGGGCCTCCGGGGAGCTGTTTTTT,CASSTYRASGELFF
once,TRBJ2-1,TRBV19,-,TGTGCCAGTAGTATCCAGTTATACTCCTACAATGAGCAGTTCTTC,CASSIQLYSYNEQFF
few,TRBJ1-6,TRBV7-9,TRBD1,TGTGCCAGCAGCCACGGACAGGGAAATTCACCCCTCCACTTT,CASSHGQGNSPLHF
-,TRBJ1-3,TRBV5-8,TRBD1,TGTGCCAGCAGCCCTGGGGGGACAGGGGCTGGAAACACCATATATTTT,CASSPGGTGAGNTIYF
once,TRBJ2-7,TRBV23-1,-,TGCGCCAGCAGCCGGCGGTTAGGACTTCGCTACGAGCAGTACTTC,CASSRRLGLRYEQYF
few,TRBJ2-7,TRBV19,-,TGTGCCAGTCGTTCTGGGGACCTTAACTACGAGCAGTACTTC,CASRSGDLNYEQYF
-,TRBJ2-7,TRBV4-1,TRBD2,TGCGCCAGCAGCCCCGCCGGGACTAGCCGCTACGAGCAGTACTTC,CASSPAGTSRYEQYF
few,TRBJ1-1,TRBV2,TRBD1,TGTGCCACCCTAAGGGACAGGCTAGGGAACACTGAAGCTTTCTTT,CATLRDRLGNTEAFF
-,TRBJ1-3,TRBV5-6,-,TGTGCCAGCAGCCGCAGGGAAAGTGGAAACACCATATATTTT,CASSRRESGNTIYF
-,TRBJ1-3,TRBV10-3,-,TGTGCCATCGGGGACATCTCTGGAAACACCATATATTTT,CAIGDISGNTIYF
-,TRBJ2-1,TRBV18,TRBD2,TGTGCCAGCTCACCGCAGACTAGCGGGGGGGGGTACAATGAGCAGTTCTTC,CASSPQTSGGGYNEQFF
once,TRBJ2-7,TRBV9,TRBD1,TGTGCCAGCAGCGTAGAGACAGGGGGATCCTACGAGCAGTACTTC,CASSVETGGSYEQYF
-,TRBJ1-1,TRBV2,-,TGTGCCAGCGGTCGGGGGGCGAACACTGAAGCTTTCTTT,CASGRGANTEAFF
-,TRBJ2-3,TRBV18,TRBD2,TGTGCCAGCTCTCTTATTCGGGGACTAGCGGGGGACACAGATACGCAGTATTTT,CASSLIRGLAGDTDTQYF
once,TRBJ1-2,TRBV6-1,-,TGTGCCAGCAGTGAAGAGGAATCAGTGAGTGGCTACACCTTC,CASSEEESVSGYTF
-,TRBJ1-1,TRBV7-7,-,TGTGCCAGCAGTCGACAGGTGAACACTGAAGCTTTCTTT,CASSRQVNTEAFF
once,TRBJ2-1,TRBV19,-,TGTGCCAGTAGTATAATAGGGCGGAATGAGCAGTTCTTC,CASSIIGRNEQFF
-,TRBJ2-3,TRBV7-2,-,TGTGCCAGCAGCTCTAGCCGGCAAGTTCCCGCCGGTACGCAGTATTTT,CASSSSRQVPAGTQYF
-,TRBJ2-5,TRBV25-1,TRBD1,TGTGCCAGCAGTGGACAGGGTTGGGGGTATGGAGAGACCCAGTACTTC,CASSGQGWGYGETQYF
once,TRBJ1-5,TRBV19,-,TGTGCCAGTAGTCCCCAGTTTCTCAGGCTCGGGGGCAATCAGCCCCAGCATTTT,CASSPQFLRLGGNQPQHF
few,TRBJ2-2,TRBV19,TRBD1,TGTGCCAGCACCGGGACAGGGAAGAACACCGGGGAGCTGTTTTTT,CASTGTGKNTGELFF
-,TRBJ2-6,TRBV29-1,TRBD2,TGCAGCGTCAGGACTAGCGGGGGATCCTCTGGGGCCAACGTCCTGACTTTC,CSVRTSGGSSGANVLTF
-,TRBJ2-1,TRBV6-6,-,TGTGCCAGCAGGCCCCGTGGAGGGGGCAATGAGCAGTTCTTC,CASRPRGGGNEQFF
-,TRBJ1-2,TRBV29-1,-,TGCAGCACCCGAGGCGGGACCCCGGGTGCGAACTATGGCTACACCTTC,CSTRGGTPGANYGYTF
-,TRBJ2-1,TRBV10-3,TRBD2,TGTGCCACCACGGGAGGGCAGACCTACAATGAGCAGTTCTTC,CATTGGQTYNEQFF
once,TRBJ2-7,TRBV14,-,TGTGCCAGCAGCCGCTTCATAGGAGGGGCCTACGAGCAGTACTTC,CASSRFIGGAYEQYF
-,TRBJ1-2,TRBV25-1,-,TGTGCCAGCAGTCCCCACGAGTGGGGAAGGGGCTACACCTTC,CASSPHEWGRGYTF
-,TRBJ2-7,TRBV11-3,TRBD1,TGTGCCAGCAGCTCCTATGGACAGGGCTACGAGCAGTACTTC,CASSSYGQGYEQYF
-,TRBJ2-1,TRBV11-2,TRBD1,TGTGCCAGCAGCTCGGGACAGAACTACAATGAGCAGTTCTTC,CASSSGQNYNEQFF
-,TRBJ1-6,TRBV7-9,-,TGTGCCAGCAGCACTACCGGGACAACTTCACCCCTCCACTTT,CASSTTGTTSPLHF
-,TRBJ1-5,TRBV28,-,TGTGCCAGCAGTTTAGGGGACAAACAGCCCCAGCATTTT,CASSLGDKQPQHF
-,TRBJ2-5,TRBV9,-,TGTGCCAGCAGCCCGGGACCGAATCCGCAAGAGACCCAGTACTTC,CASSPGPNPQETQYF
-,TRBJ2-1,TRBV2,-,TGTGCCAGCAGTGAAGTCGTCTCCTACAATGAGCAGTTCTTC,CASSEVVSYNEQFF
-,TRBJ2-2,TRBV4-3,-,TGCGCCAGCAGCCAAGGGACCGGGAGGAACACCGGGGAGCTGTTTTTT,CASSQGTGRNTGELFF
-,TRBJ2-7,TRBV10-2,-,TGCGCCAGCAGTGAGTACAGGTCTTACGAGCAGTACTTC,CASSEYRSYEQYF
-,TRBJ2-7,TRBV29-1,TRBD2,TGCAGCGTTGAACTAGCGGGAGGGCTCCCCTACGAGCAGTACTTC,CSVELAGGLPYEQYF